This T cell receptor (beta chain) was sequenced for a study of CD8 T cells in ankylosing spondylitis. General study results and limits: Seemingly characteristic of ankylosing spondylitis blood was a TCR beta motif consisting of eight highly homologous variants. Reportedly, disease-linked clones are significantly enriched in ankylosing spondylitis patients' matched synovial fluid. Previous work reported some of these motif variants in the synovial fluid and blood of reactive arthritis.

TCRdb called the 5' RACE reads again in MiXCR, with one record for every CDR3 protein. The sample contains 150,000 to 200,000 distinct CDR3 sequences, about 20% of which appear only once. Turning to this clonotype: Its target is not known.

CDR3 length: 14 residues. CDR1 and CDR2 (germline): SGHNT, YENEEA. V shed 4 bases, J shed 8 bases, and the junction held 8 bases outside the gene matches. V is TRBV11-3 and J is TRBJ2-1; TRBD2 matches 7 bases. The receptor was derived from a male donor aged 10 to 30 with ankylosing spondylitis or in good health (not recorded which). Sequenced material: blood, either unsorted or a sorted T cell fraction (not recorded which). The CDR3 is CASSSWREKDEQFF. Here the CDR3 DNA reads TGTGCCAGCAGCTCTTGGCGGGAGAAGGATGAGCAGTTCTTC.